This entry lists 31 T cell receptor beta chains sequenced from one sample in a study of T cell responses to AZD1222 COVID-19 vaccine. Only in-frame clones appear in the TCRdb table, and some are missing; sequencing was by immunoSEQ multiplex PCR. The table records under 150,000 clones, over 75% of them present only once. The material sequenced was peripheral blood, taken on day 0 of AZD1222 vaccination. These receptors were collected from an adult in good health.

The count of this clone is one. The rearrangement joins TRBV5-1 to TRBJ2-3, with D maybe TRBD1 (6 bases). The CDR3 loop spans 15 amino acids. V lost 7 bases and J 0 bases, leaving 15 bases between the germline ends. CDR1 SGHRS and CDR2 YFSETQ come from the germline V gene. This CDR3 reads CASSPGHQSTDTQYF. In DNA form, the CDR3 reads TGCGCCAGCTCACCGGGACACCAAAGCACAGATACGCAGTATTTT.

The chain has TRBV28 and TRBJ2-7; TRBD1 agrees at 9 bases. CDR1 is MDHEN and CDR2 is SYDVKM in the germline V gene. V trimming: 4 bases; J trimming: 4 bases; junction bases outside the gene matches: 8. The CDR3 covers 15 residues. The CDR3 DNA reads as TGTGCCAGCAGTTCGATCGGACAGGGGAAGTACGAGCAGTACTTC. This encodes CASSSIGQGKYEQYF.

The chain is built from TRBV28 and TRBJ1-5; 10 bases agree with TRBD1. The CDR3 spans 13 residues. With 8 bases clipped from V and 4 bases from J, the junction kept 2 bases outside the gene matches. Germline CDR1 and CDR2: MDHEN and SYDVKM. The CDR3 here is CASWTGGNQPQHF. The CDR3 bases are TGTGCCAGCTGGACAGGGGGGAATCAGCCCCAGCATTTT.

V usage is TRBV7-2 and J usage is TRBJ1-1; D remains ambiguous. V dropped 5 bases and J dropped 13 bases, with 20 bases sitting between them. The CDR3 length is 13 residues. Germline loops: CDR1 SGHTA, CDR2 FQGNSA. The CDR3 is CASSPGPDPWGFF. The CDR3 coding sequence is TGTGCCAGCAGCCCCGGCCCAGATCCCTGGGGTTTCTTT.

With regard to this clone: An end of the junction differs from the germline gene, which may be a read error. The gene calls are TRBV20-1 and TRBJ2-7; 7 nucleotides line up with TRBD2. CDR1 and CDR2 from the germline V gene are DFQATT and SNEGSKA (reference sequence). This CDR3 has 11 amino acids. The CDR3, as DNA: TGCAGTTCTAGCGGAGCATACGAGCAGTACTTC. It is translated as CSSSGAYEQYF.

This chain uses TRBV7-9 with TRBJ2-5, with D tentatively TRBD1 (5 bases). This CDR3 spans 12 amino acids. Trimming removed 4 bases at V and 6 bases at J, with 9 bases between. The germline gives CDR1 SEHNR, CDR2 FQNEAQ (reference sequence). Here the CDR3 reads CASSSPGKTQYF. CDR3 nucleotides: TGTGCCAGCAGCTCCCCAGGGAAGACCCAGTACTTC.

The rearrangement links TRBV4-1 to TRBJ1-1; D remains ambiguous. Per the germline V gene, CDR1 is MGHRA and CDR2 is YSYEKL. This CDR3 has 16 residues. V lost 4 bases to trimming and J lost 4 bases, with 19 bases between them. The CDR3 coding sequence is TGCGCCAGCAGCCTCGGCTCGGTGACGGCCGGCACTGAAGCTTTCTTT. It codes for CASSLGSVTAGTEAFF.

The V and J genes are TRBV6-2 or TRBV6-3 and TRBJ2-5; 9 nucleotides align to TRBD2. Trimming removed 4 bases from V and 5 bases from J; junction bases left unmatched: 11. Per the germline V gene, CDR1 is MNHEY and CDR2 is SVGEGT. The CDR3 is 16 residues long. The CDR3 DNA is TGTGCCAGCAGTTCGGCTAGCGGGGTTCTTTACGAGACCCAGTACTTC. This gives the protein CASSSASGVLYETQYF.

This clone was detected only once. The rearrangement joins TRBV12-3 or TRBV12-4 to TRBJ1-6, with TRBD1 as a possible D gene (5 bases). Trimming left V 3 bases short and J 8 bases short, with 5 bases between. There are 12 residues in the CDR3. The CDR3 DNA is TGTGCCAGCAGTTTCAGGGATTCACCCCTCCACTTT. This encodes CASSFRDSPLHF.

The J gene is TRBJ2-1, the V gene TRBV28, with 15 bases matching TRBD2. Germline V gene data show CDR1 as MDHEN and CDR2 as SYDVKM. J lost 5 bases, V lost 6 bases, and 8 bases had no gene match. This CDR3 spans 17 amino acids. The CDR3 reads CASSLIGTSGRNNEQFF. The DNA for the CDR3 is TGTGCCAGCAGCCTCATCGGGACTAGCGGGAGGAACAATGAGCAGTTCTTC.

This clone was detected only once. The chain has TRBV7-8 and TRBJ2-7; no reliable D call. The CDR3 covers 14 residues. Germline V gives CDR1 SGHVS, CDR2 FQNEAQ. Deletions cut 5 bases from V and 0 bases from J, with 11 bases between. CDR3 in amino acids: CASSPHRLSYEQYF. In nucleotides, the CDR3 is TGTGCCAGCAGCCCCCACCGGCTCTCCTACGAGCAGTACTTC.

The CDR3 DNA reads TGTGCCAGTAGTCAAATGAGGGGGAGGCAGCCCCAGCATTTT. This encodes CASSQMRGRQPQHF. The J gene is TRBJ1-5, the V gene TRBV19; TRBD1 might be the D (6 bases). The germline V and J ends were trimmed by 5 bases and 7 bases, with 15 bases remaining between them. There are 14 residues in the CDR3. CDR1 and CDR2 from the germline V gene are LNHDA and SQIVND (reference sequence). Full variable domain (missing parts from reference TRBV19 and TRBJ1-5): DGGITQSPKYLFRKEGQNVTLSCEQNLNHDAMYWYRQDPGQGLRLIYYSQIVNDFQKGDIAEGYSVSREKKESFPLTVTSAQKNPTAFYLCASSQMRGRQPQHFGDGTRLSIL.

This chain joins TRBV27 and TRBJ2-1; D possibly corresponds to TRBD2 (5 bases). The germline V and J ends were trimmed by 5 bases and 2 bases, with 16 bases remaining between them. The CDR3 runs 16 residues. In germline, CDR1 is MNHEY, CDR2 SMNVEV (reference sequence). DNA of the CDR3: TGTGCCAGCAGTCCGAGCTTGGGAGAGACCTACAATGAGCAGTTCTTC. It specifies CASSPSLGETYNEQFF.

V is TRBV27 and J is TRBJ2-5; 10 nucleotides line up with TRBD1. CDR3 size: 16 residues. The germline V gene has CDR1 MNHEY and CDR2 SMNVEV (reference sequence). After removal of 6 bases from V and 4 bases from J, the junction contained 11 bases not matched to a gene. CDR3 DNA sequence: TGTGCCAGCAGAATACGGACAGGGGGAACTTTAGAGACCCAGTACTTC. Translation: CASRIRTGGTLETQYF.

This chain joins TRBV28 and TRBJ2-3; 8 bases map to TRBD2. CDR1 and CDR2 from the germline V gene are MDHEN and SYDVKM. The CDR3 contains 15 residues. V shed 6 bases and J 0 bases; nucleotides not matched to a gene: 5. CDR3 residues: CASSTSGSSTDTQYF. In nucleotides, the CDR3 is TGTGCCAGCAGCACTAGCGGTTCTAGCACAGATACGCAGTATTTT.

This chain uses TRBV29-1 with TRBJ1-1; maybe TRBD1 (6 bases). The CDR3 sequence is 12 residues long. Per the germline V gene, CDR1 is SQVTM and CDR2 is ANQGSEA. V lost 6 bases to trimming and J lost 4 bases, with 12 bases between them. CDR3: CSVLQGSTEAFF. As DNA, the CDR3 is TGCAGCGTACTACAGGGAAGCACTGAAGCTTTCTTT. Combining the CDR3 with reference TRBV29-1 and TRBJ1-1 gives the whole variable domain SAVISQKPSRDICQRGTSLTIQCQVDSQVTMMFWYRQQPGQSLTLIATANQGSEATYESGFVIDKFPISRPNLTFSTLTVSNMSPEDSSIYLCSVLQGSTEAFFGQGTRLTVV.

This clone was seen a handful of times. This sequence joins TRBV28 and TRBJ2-5; the D is unclear. The CDR3 has 13 amino acids. V lost 3 bases to trimming and J lost 5 bases, with 10 bases between them. The germline V gene has CDR1 MDHEN and CDR2 SYDVKM. The CDR3 protein is CASSFPSGETQYF. In DNA, the CDR3 is TGTGCCAGCAGTTTCCCTAGTGGGGAGACCCAGTACTTC.

The V and J genes are TRBV11-2 and TRBJ2-7; 13 bases are a match to TRBD2. This CDR3 is 15 amino acids long. Unmatched junction bases numbered 2, after V lost 6 bases and J lost 0 bases. The germline gives CDR1 SGHAT, CDR2 FQNNGV. DNA for the CDR3: TGTGCCAGCAGGTGGACTAGCGGGAGCTCCTACGAGCAGTACTTC. This gives the protein CASRWTSGSSYEQYF.

The chain couples TRBV25-1 to TRBJ1-1; D may be TRBD1 (6 bases). CDR1 and CDR2 from the germline V gene are MGHDK and SYGVNS. The CDR3 runs to 14 residues. Trimming removed 4 bases at V and 2 bases at J, with 11 bases between. The CDR3 DNA reads TGTGCCAGCAGTGGGGTGGGGGGCAACACTGAAGCTTTCTTT. Translation: CASSGVGGNTEAFF.

The CDR3: CATSDLGRGTGELFF. CDR3 nucleotides: TGTGCCACCAGTGATTTGGGCAGGGGCACCGGGGAGCTGTTTTTT. This chain uses TRBV24-1 with TRBJ2-2, with D tentatively TRBD1 (6 bases). Per the germline V gene, CDR1 is KGHDR and CDR2 is SFDVKD. V shed 0 bases and J shed 4 bases, with 8 bases lying between them. The CDR3 consists of 15 residues.

The rearrangement joins TRBV28 to TRBJ1-4; D perhaps matches TRBD1 (5 bases). V lost 7 bases and J lost 4, with 13 bases in between. The CDR3 covers 14 residues. Per the germline V gene, CDR1 is MDHEN and CDR2 is SYDVKM. CDR3 nucleotide sequence: TGTGCCAGCACTACCCCGGGGGGTAATGAAAAACTGTTTTTT. This sequence encodes CASTTPGGNEKLFF.

The chain employs TRBV27 and TRBJ2-1, with D possibly matching TRBD2 (6 bases). With 4 bases removed from V and 9 bases from J, the gap between germline ends came to 19 bases. The V gene's germline CDR1 is MNHEY and CDR2 SMNVEV (reference sequence). The CDR3 covers 15 residues. The CDR3 sequence: CASSYGRRAGGEQFF. The CDR3 region has the DNA TGTGCCAGCAGTTACGGTAGGAGGGCCGGAGGTGAGCAGTTCTTC.

The gene calls are TRBV7-2 and TRBJ2-5; 9 nucleotides agree with TRBD1. The CDR3 totals 15 residues. Germline loops: CDR1 SGHTA, CDR2 FQGNSA. Unmatched junction bases numbered 6, after V lost 4 bases and J lost 3 bases. DNA of the CDR3: TGTGCCAGCAGCTACCGGACAGGGGTGGAAGAGACCCAGTACTTC. Its protein is CASSYRTGVEETQYF.

The chain has TRBV11-2 and TRBJ1-2; D is ambiguous. Germline V CDR1 and CDR2: SGHAT, FQNNGV. Trimming removed 1 base from V and 7 bases from J, with 10 bases in between. The length of the CDR3 is 13 residues. The CDR3 DNA follows: TGTGCCAGCAGCTTAGTTGGCGGGGTTGGCTACACCTTC. Encoded protein: CASSLVGGVGYTF.

This clone was observed once. The CDR3 DNA sequence: TGTGCCAGCAGCCTAGAGGGGGGCACAGATACGCAGTATTTT. Its protein product is CASSLEGGTDTQYF. This chain joins TRBV5-6 and TRBJ2-3, with D perhaps matching TRBD1 (6 bases). Trimming pared 4 bases from V and 1 base from J, leaving 10 bases between. The CDR3 is made up of 14 amino acids. CDR1 is SGHDT, CDR2 YYEEEE, per germline.

The chain joins TRBV7-9 to TRBJ1-4; D is unresolved. Deletions cut 1 base from V and 6 bases from J, with 9 bases between. CDR3 length: 14 amino acids. Germline V gives CDR1 SEHNR, CDR2 FQNEAQ (reference sequence). The CDR3 nucleotides are TGTGCCAGCAGCTTAGGAGGGATCGATGAAAAACTGTTTTTT. Its translation is CASSLGGIDEKLFF.

This sequence joins TRBV6-5 and TRBJ2-2; TRBD2 matches 8 bases. V shed 7 bases, J shed 6 bases, and the junction held 7 bases outside the gene matches. CDR3 length: 14 amino acids. CDR1 is MNHEY, CDR2 SVGAGI, per germline. The CDR3 DNA follows: TGTGCCAGCACCGGACTAGCCCCTCCCGGGGAGCTGTTTTTT. It is translated as CASTGLAPPGELFF.

V is TRBV5-1 and J is TRBJ1-5; 9 nucleotides match TRBD1. V dropped 1 base and J dropped 5; count of bases not matched to a gene: 1. Germline V gives CDR1 SGHRS, CDR2 YFSETQ. This CDR3 is 14 amino acids long. The CDR3 nucleotides read TGCGCCAGCAGCTTGACAGGGGGCTATCAGCCCCAGCATTTT. Amino acid sequence: CASSLTGGYQPQHF.

The gene calls are TRBV28 and TRBJ1-2; unclear D gene. The CDR3 loop spans 12 amino acids. Trimming removed 7 bases at V and 2 bases at J, with 8 bases between. Germline CDR1 is MDHEN and CDR2 is SYDVKM. The CDR3 region is CASTPRNYGYTF. The CDR3 DNA sequence: TGTGCCAGCACCCCACGGAACTATGGCTACACCTTC.

The CDR3 protein is CASSTPGQGSSYEQYF. CDR3 nucleotide sequence: TGTGCCAGCAGTACGCCGGGACAGGGGAGCTCCTACGAGCAGTACTTC. This chain uses TRBV28 with TRBJ2-7; 10 bases line up with TRBD1. The CDR3 is 16 residues long. CDR1 MDHEN and CDR2 SYDVKM come from the germline V gene. J lost 0 bases, V lost 5 bases, and 7 bases had no gene match.

The J gene is TRBJ2-3, the V gene TRBV12-5, with TRBD2 matching over 11 bases. Germline V gives CDR1 LGHNT, CDR2 FRNRAP. This CDR3 is built from 19 residues. Trimming at V came to 6 bases and at J to 0 bases, leaving 14 bases not matched to a gene. The CDR3 reads CASGPTTGLAGVSTDTQYF. CDR3 DNA sequence: TGTGCTAGTGGACCTACAACCGGACTAGCGGGCGTGAGCACAGATACGCAGTATTTT.